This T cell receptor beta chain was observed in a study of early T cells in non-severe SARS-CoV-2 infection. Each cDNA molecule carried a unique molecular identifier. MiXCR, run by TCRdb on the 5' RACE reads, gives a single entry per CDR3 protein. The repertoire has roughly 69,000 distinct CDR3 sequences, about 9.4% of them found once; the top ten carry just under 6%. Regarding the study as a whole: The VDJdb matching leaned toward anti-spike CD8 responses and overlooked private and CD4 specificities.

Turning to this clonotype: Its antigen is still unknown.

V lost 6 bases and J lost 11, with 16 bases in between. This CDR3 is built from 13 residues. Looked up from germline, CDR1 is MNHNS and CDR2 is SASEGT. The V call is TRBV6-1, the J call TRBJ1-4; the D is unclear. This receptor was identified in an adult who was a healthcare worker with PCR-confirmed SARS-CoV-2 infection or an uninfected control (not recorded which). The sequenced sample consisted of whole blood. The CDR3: CASRDSHVGKLFF. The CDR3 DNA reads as TGTGCCAGCAGGGACTCCCACGTCGGGAAACTGTTTTTT.